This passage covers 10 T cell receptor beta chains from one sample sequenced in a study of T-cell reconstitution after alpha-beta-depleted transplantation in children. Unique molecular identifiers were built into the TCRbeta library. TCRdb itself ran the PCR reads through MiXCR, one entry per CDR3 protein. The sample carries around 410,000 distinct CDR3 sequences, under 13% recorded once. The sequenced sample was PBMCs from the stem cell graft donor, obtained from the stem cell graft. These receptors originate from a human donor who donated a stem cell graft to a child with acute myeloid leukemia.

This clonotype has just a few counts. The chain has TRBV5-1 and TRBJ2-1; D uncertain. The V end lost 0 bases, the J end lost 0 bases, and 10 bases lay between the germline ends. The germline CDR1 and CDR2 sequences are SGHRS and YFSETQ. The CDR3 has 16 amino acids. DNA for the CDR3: TGCGCCAGCAGCTTGGTCGAGCCTAGCTCCTACAATGAGCAGTTCTTC. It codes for CASSLVEPSSYNEQFF. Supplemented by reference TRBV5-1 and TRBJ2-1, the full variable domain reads KAGVTQTPRYLIKTRGQQVTLSCSPISGHRSVSWYQQTPGQGLQFLFEYFSETQRNKGNFPGRFSGRQFSNSRSEMNVSTLELGDSALYLCASSLVEPSSYNEQFFGPGTRLTVL.

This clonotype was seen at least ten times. This CDR3 reads CASSFEGASQETQYF. The CDR3 DNA sequence: TGTGCCAGCAGCTTCGAGGGGGCTTCTCAAGAGACCCAGTACTTC. The chain uses TRBV5-8 and TRBJ2-5; 7 bases align to TRBD1. There are 15 residues in the CDR3. V was pared by 2 bases and J by 2 bases, with 6 bases of the junction left unmatched. In germline, CDR1 is SGHTS, CDR2 YDEGEE.

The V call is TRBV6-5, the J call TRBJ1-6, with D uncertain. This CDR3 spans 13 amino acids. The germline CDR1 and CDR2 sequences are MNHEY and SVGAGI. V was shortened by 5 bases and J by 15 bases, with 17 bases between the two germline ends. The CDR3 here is CASSPPRPQLLHF. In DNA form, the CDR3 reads TGTGCCAGCAGTCCCCCTCGCCCGCAGCTCCTCCACTTT.

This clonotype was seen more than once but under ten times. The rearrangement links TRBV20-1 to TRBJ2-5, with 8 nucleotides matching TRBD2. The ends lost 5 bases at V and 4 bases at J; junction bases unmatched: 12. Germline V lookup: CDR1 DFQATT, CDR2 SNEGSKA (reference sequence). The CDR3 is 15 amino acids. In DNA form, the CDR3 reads TGCAGTGCTCCTCTTAGCAGCGGGAGAGGAGAGACCCAGTACTTC. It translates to CSAPLSSGRGETQYF.

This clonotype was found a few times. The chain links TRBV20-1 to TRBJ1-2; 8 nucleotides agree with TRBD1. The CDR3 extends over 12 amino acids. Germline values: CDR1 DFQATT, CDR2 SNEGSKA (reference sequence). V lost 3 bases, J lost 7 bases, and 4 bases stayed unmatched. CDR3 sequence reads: CSASTGGSGYTF. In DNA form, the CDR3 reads TGCAGTGCTAGCACAGGGGGATCTGGCTACACCTTC.

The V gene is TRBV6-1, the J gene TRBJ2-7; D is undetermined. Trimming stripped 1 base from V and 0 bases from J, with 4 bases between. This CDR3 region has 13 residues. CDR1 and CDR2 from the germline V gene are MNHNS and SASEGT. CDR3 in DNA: TGTGCCAGCAGTGAAGGGAACTCCTACGAGCAGTACGTC. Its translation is CASSEGNSYEQYV.

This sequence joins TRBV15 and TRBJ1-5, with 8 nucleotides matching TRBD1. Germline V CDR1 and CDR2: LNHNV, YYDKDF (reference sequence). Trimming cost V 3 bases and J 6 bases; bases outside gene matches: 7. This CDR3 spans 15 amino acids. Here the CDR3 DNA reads TGTGCCACCAGCAGCCGGACAGGGATGGGTCAGCCCCAGCATTTT. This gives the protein CATSSRTGMGQPQHF.

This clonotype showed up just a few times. For the CDR3, the DNA is TGTGCCAGCAGCTCGAACGGGAGGGCCGTAGATACGCAGTATTTT. Protein: CASSSNGRAVDTQYF. The rearrangement uses TRBV7-2 and TRBJ2-3; TRBD2 agrees at 8 bases. Germline V gene data show CDR1 as SGHTA and CDR2 as FQGNSA. This CDR3 spans 15 amino acids. V shed 4 bases, J shed 5 bases, and the junction held 8 bases outside the gene matches.

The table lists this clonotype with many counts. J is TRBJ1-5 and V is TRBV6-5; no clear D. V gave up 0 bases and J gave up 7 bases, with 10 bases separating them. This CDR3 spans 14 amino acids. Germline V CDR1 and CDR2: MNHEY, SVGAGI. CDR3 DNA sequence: TGTGCCAGCAGTTACTCGGGTTCGAAACAGCCCCAGCATTTT. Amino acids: CASSYSGSKQPQHF.

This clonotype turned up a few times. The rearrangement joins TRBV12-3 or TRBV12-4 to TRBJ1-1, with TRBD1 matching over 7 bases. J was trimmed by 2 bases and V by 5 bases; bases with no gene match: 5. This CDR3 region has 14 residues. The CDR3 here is CASSEDRPNTEAFF. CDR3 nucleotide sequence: TGTGCCAGCAGTGAGGACAGGCCCAACACTGAAGCTTTCTTT.